The 5 T cell receptor beta chains listed next were all sequenced from one sample in a study of T cell responses to AZD1222 COVID-19 vaccine. TCRdb's table, derived via immunoSEQ multiplex PCR, lists solely in-frame clones and lacks some. The table has about 97,000 clones, 80% to 90% seen once; the top ten hold roughly a tenth. The input for sequencing was peripheral blood, taken 28 days after the second AZD1222 dose. The receptors stem from an adult who received the AZD1222 COVID-19 vaccine.

This chain connects TRBV7-6 to TRBJ2-7, with D unclear. The germline V gene encodes CDR1 SGHVS and CDR2 FNYEAQ. This CDR3 contains 17 residues. V was shortened by 0 bases and J by 3 bases, with 18 bases between the two germline ends. CDR3 sequence: CASSLAPGSWDYYEQYF. The CDR3 coding sequence is TGTGCCAGCAGCTTAGCTCCAGGATCCTGGGATTACTACGAGCAGTACTTC. Variable domain in full (rest from reference TRBV7-6 and TRBJ2-7): GAGVSQSPRYKVTKRGQDVALRCDPISGHVSLYWYRQALGQGPEFLTYFNYEAQQDKSGLPNDRFSAERPEGSISTLTIQRTEQRDSAMYRCASSLAPGSWDYYEQYFGPGTRLTVT.

This clone was observed a few times. The J gene is TRBJ1-3, the V gene TRBV28; no definite D call. Between the trimmed V and J ends, which lost 1 base and 0 bases, there was a span of 7 bases. CDR3 length: 15 amino acids. Germline V gives CDR1 MDHEN, CDR2 SYDVKM. The CDR3 sequence is CASSLLLSSGNTIYF. The CDR3 region has the DNA TGTGCCAGCAGTTTATTGCTTAGCTCTGGAAACACCATATATTTT.

The chain uses TRBV28 and TRBJ2-5, with 8 bases that match TRBD1. The germline gives CDR1 MDHEN, CDR2 SYDVKM. The ends lost 2 bases at V and 7 bases at J; junction bases unmatched: 18. CDR3 length equals 18 residues. CDR3 DNA sequence: TGTGCCAGCAGTTTAAGAGGGTGGAGACAGGGGCCGGCAGGGACCCAGTACTTC. Protein: CASSLRGWRQGPAGTQYF.

The CDR3 region is CASTAGNTEAFF. The DNA for the CDR3 is TGTGCCAGCACGGCGGGGAACACTGAAGCTTTCTTT. V is TRBV28 and J is TRBJ1-1; D gene ambiguous. V lost 7 bases, J lost 1 base, and 7 bases lay in between. The CDR3 runs 12 residues. CDR1 is MDHEN, CDR2 SYDVKM, per germline.

V usage is TRBV21-1 and J usage is TRBJ2-7; the DNA was not compared with TRBD1, the D call given in the table. TRBV21-1 is an annotated pseudogene. The CDR3 is 13 amino acids. In nucleotides, the CDR3 is TGTGCCAGCAGCAAAGCATGGCCGCCGGAGCAGTACTTC. Translated: CASSKAWPPEQYF.